This T cell receptor (beta chain) comes out of a study of CD8+ T cells in alopecia areata. Study details: A 6-month off-drug phase came after tofacitinib, which had lasted 6 to 18 months. Study-level findings and limits: Treatment with tofacitinib significantly lowered scalp clonality and reduced expanded CD8+ clones among the top 100.

A note on this clone: The antigen is not known.

Investigators isolated RNA and reverse transcribed it into cDNA to act as the sequencing template. Profiling relied on immunoSEQ multiplex PCR, and the TCRdb table lists in-frame clones only, not all of them. The sample has over 150,000 clones, 60% to 75% seen once. CDR1 KGHSH and CDR2 LQKENI come from the germline V gene. CDR3 size: 14 residues. V was pared by 3 bases and J by 4 bases, with 12 bases between. Treatment in this sample: oral pan-JAK inhibitor, 5-10 mg twice daily. PBMCs, the starting material, were the source of sorted CD4+ and CD8+ T cells. The sample consisted of CD4+ T cells sorted from blood, taken at week 24, from a patient treated with tofacitinib. The J gene is TRBJ1-1, the V gene TRBV18; D is ambiguous. This TCR derives from a human donor with alopecia areata. The CDR3 protein is CASSPLNGPTEAFF. As DNA, the CDR3 is TGTGCCAGCTCACCCCTCAACGGGCCCACTGAAGCTTTCTTT.